The entry below describes one T cell receptor (beta chain). Its target is not known. These data are taken from a study of cytomegalovirus exposure and HLA in healthy donors. About the study: Tens of millions of unique TCRs, all from HLA-typed donors, were included in an early release of the data. Findings and limits, study-wide: Reports indicated that the classifier achieved high specificity and sensitivity in diagnosing cytomegalovirus status. The study designated around 150 TCR beta chains cytomegalovirus-associated.

PCR was performed using 60 Vbeta and 13 Jbeta primers. Original data processing: In a later analysis, roughly 11 million of tens of millions of unique beta chains occurred in at least two donors. The table came from immunoSEQ multiplex PCR; TCRdb's copy has only in-frame clones and leaves some out. D and trimming come from the DNA, and the V and J calls and clone size come from that table. This sample contains approximately 170,000 clones. The CDR3 runs to 15 residues. The ends were cut back, 3 bases at V and 1 base at J, with 12 bases in the middle. Germline loops: CDR1 WSHSY, CDR2 SAAADI. The receptor's source is a woman younger than 35 in good health and CMV-seropositive. Sequencing was performed on PBMCs. This chain links TRBV10-2 with TRBJ1-1; TRBD1 is a possible D gene (5 bases). The CDR3 DNA is TGCGCCAGCAGTGATCCAGGCAGGGCGAACACTGAAGCTTTCTTT. Amino acid sequence: CASSDPGRANTEAFF.